The rows below give T cell receptor beta chains drawn from one sample of a study of blood T cell repertoires in COVID-19. Produced via immunoSEQ multiplex PCR; TCRdb's table is partial and in-frame only. The table includes roughly 37,000 clones, around 80% detected once. Sequenced sample: peripheral blood. These receptors originate from a man aged 55 to 70 with acute or convalescent COVID-19. CDR3s include the opening cysteine and the closing phenylalanine or tryptophan. D genes are given only for firm matches. Where a row states a size, it is once, few, many or the class of an expanded clone; other rows omit it.

CDR3aa,CDR3nt,d_gene,j_gene,abundance,v_gene
CASSVSVSAEAFF,TGCGCCAGCAGTGTGAGCGTGTCGGCTGAAGCTTTCTTT,-,TRBJ1-1,-,TRBV10-2
CASSRFPLAGGPGPNEQFF,TGTGCCAGCAGCCGATTCCCGCTAGCGGGAGGGCCGGGCCCCAATGAGCAGTTCTTC,TRBD2,TRBJ2-1,-,TRBV6-6
CASSEGAGGSEETQYF,TGCGCCAGCAGTGAGGGAGCGGGAGGGTCAGAAGAGACCCAGTACTTC,TRBD2,TRBJ2-5,-,TRBV10-1
CASRFVRNTGELFF,TGTGCCAGCAGATTCGTTAGAAACACCGGGGAGCTGTTTTTT,-,TRBJ2-2,-,TRBV6-5
CASTREEYSNQPQHF,TGTGCCAGTACCCGCGAAGAGTATAGCAATCAGCCCCAGCATTTT,-,TRBJ1-5,-,TRBV19
CASSPTGVEQYF,TGTGCCAGCAGTCCCACAGGTGTGGAGCAGTACTTC,-,TRBJ2-7,-,TRBV7-2
CASSLGEGGFIKAKNIQYF,TGTGCCAGCAGCTTAGGGGAGGGGGGCTTTATTAAGGCCAAAAACATTCAGTACTTC,-,TRBJ2-4,few,TRBV11-2
CAISEQGAPNQPQHF,TGTGCCATCAGTGAGCAGGGGGCTCCCAACCAGCCCCAGCATTTT,TRBD1,TRBJ1-5,-,TRBV10-3
CASSQTGTGETQYF,TGTGCCAGCAGCCAAACCGGGACTGGCGAGACCCAGTACTTC,-,TRBJ2-5,few,TRBV11-2
CASSLKAVVGYEQYF,TGTGCCAGCAGCCTCAAGGCGGTCGTTGGGTACGAGCAGTACTTC,-,TRBJ2-7,-,TRBV5-4
CASSYDGGQKDTQYF,TGTGCCAGCAGTTACGACGGGGGGCAGAAAGATACGCAGTATTTT,-,TRBJ2-3,once,TRBV6-2/TRBV6-3
CASSLGQGVGYGYTF,TGTGCCAGCAGCTTAGGACAGGGGGTTGGGTATGGCTACACCTTC,TRBD1,TRBJ1-2,-,TRBV7-6
CAISAPGTAVSGNTIYF,TGTGCCATCAGTGCACCCGGGACAGCCGTCTCTGGAAACACCATATATTTT,TRBD1,TRBJ1-3,-,TRBV10-3
CASSYFADGYTF,TGTGCCAGCAGTTACTTCGCGGATGGCTACACCTTC,-,TRBJ1-2,-,TRBV6-6
CASSQVASGPQHF,TGTGCCAGCAGCCAAGTGGCTTCAGGGCCCCAGCATTTT,-,TRBJ1-5,-,TRBV3-1/TRBV3-2
CASSSLGVAGETDTQYF,TGTGCCAGTAGTTCCCTCGGGGTAGCGGGAGAGACAGATACGCAGTATTTT,TRBD2,TRBJ2-3,-,TRBV19